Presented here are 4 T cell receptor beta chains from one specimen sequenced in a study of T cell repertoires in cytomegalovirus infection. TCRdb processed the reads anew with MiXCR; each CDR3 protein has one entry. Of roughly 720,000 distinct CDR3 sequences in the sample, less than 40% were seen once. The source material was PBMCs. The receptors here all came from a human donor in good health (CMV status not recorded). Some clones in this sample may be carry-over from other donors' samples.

This chain's CDR3 is CASSEAFSTEAFF. CDR3 bases: TGTGCCAGCAGTGAAGCTTTCAGCACTGAAGCTTTCTTT. This chain uses TRBV6-1 with TRBJ1-1; D gene uncertain. V shed 0 bases and J shed 4 bases, with 6 bases lying between them. This CDR3 spans 13 amino acids. CDR1 is MNHNS, CDR2 SASEGT, per germline.

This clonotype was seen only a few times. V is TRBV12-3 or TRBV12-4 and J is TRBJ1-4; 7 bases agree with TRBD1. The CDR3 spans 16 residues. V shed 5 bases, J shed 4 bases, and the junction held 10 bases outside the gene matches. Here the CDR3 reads CASSDLEGAGNEKLFF. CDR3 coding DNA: TGTGCCAGCAGTGACCTGGAGGGGGCAGGTAATGAAAAACTGTTTTTT.

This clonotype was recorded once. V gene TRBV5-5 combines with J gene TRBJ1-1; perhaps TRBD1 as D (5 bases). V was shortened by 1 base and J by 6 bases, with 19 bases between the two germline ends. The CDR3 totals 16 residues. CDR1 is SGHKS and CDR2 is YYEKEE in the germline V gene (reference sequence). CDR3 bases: TGTGCCAGCAGCTTGACCACGGGTCTTCCGGGGGCTGAAGCTTTCTTT. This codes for CASSLTTGLPGAEAFF.

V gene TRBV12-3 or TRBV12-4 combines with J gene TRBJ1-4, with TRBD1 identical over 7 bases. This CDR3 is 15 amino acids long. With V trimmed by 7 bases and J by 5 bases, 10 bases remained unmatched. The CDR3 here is CASTMGDSMNEKLFF. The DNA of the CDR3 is TGTGCCAGCACAATGGGGGACAGTATGAATGAAAAACTGTTTTTT.